The clone carrying this T cell receptor beta chain has more than one count but fewer than ten. Its antigen is unidentified. The record originates from a study of cytomegalovirus exposure and HLA in healthy donors. Study-level findings and limits: Earlier analysis found most TCR beta V segments productive about 90% or about 30% of the time. The classifier was said to identify cytomegalovirus status with high specificity and sensitivity. Most sequenced TCRs were rare (though some public TCRs occurred in many donors).

60 Vbeta and 13 Jbeta primers were used in PCR. Measured with immunoSEQ multiplex PCR; TCRdb has only the in-frame clones, and not every one. The repertoire holds about 160,000 clones, with roughly 76% as singletons. The sequence was obtained from a woman aged 45-60 years in good health and CMV-seronegative. The specimen was PBMCs.

The CDR3 loop reads CASSYSGTSGSWEQYF. The CDR3 DNA reads TGTGCCAGCAGTTATTCCGGGACTAGCGGGAGTTGGGAGCAGTACTTC. The gene calls are TRBV6-6 and TRBJ2-7, with 14 bases aligning to TRBD2. This CDR3 comprises 16 residues. The germline CDR1 and CDR2 sequences are MNHNY and SVGAGI (reference sequence). V gave up 3 bases and J gave up 7 bases; unmatched junction bases: 8.